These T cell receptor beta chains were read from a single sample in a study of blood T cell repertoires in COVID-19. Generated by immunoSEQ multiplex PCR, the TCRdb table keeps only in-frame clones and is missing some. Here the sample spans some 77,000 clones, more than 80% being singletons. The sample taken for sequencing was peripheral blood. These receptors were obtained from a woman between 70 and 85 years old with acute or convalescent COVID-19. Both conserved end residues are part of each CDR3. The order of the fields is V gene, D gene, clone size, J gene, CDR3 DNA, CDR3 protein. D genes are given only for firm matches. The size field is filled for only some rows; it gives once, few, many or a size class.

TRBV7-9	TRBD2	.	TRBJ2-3	TGTGCCAGCAGCTTAGCGCTTGGACTAGCGGAGACAGATACGCAGTATTTT	CASSLALGLAETDTQYF
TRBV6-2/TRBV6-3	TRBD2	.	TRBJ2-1	TGTGCCAGCAGTTCCGCCGGGAGGACCTACAATGAGCAGTTCTTC	CASSSAGRTYNEQFF
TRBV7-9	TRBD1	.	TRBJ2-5	TGTGCCAGCAGCTTAGCTAACAGGGGGAAAGAGACCCAGTACTTC	CASSLANRGKETQYF
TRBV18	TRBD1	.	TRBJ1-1	TGTGCCAGCTCACCTTACAGGGGGCGGGTCACTGAAGCTTTCTTT	CASSPYRGRVTEAFF
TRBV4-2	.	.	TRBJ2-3	TGTGCCACCCAGTCCCAGGGGAAGAGGACAGATACGCAGTATTTT	CATQSQGKRTDTQYF
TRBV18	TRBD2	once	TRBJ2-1	TGTGCCAGCTCAACCAGAGCGGGAGGACTCAATGAGCAGTTCTTC	CASSTRAGGLNEQFF
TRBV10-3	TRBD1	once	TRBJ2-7	TGTGCCAGCCGCGGGACAGGGCTCTACGAGCAGTACTTC	CASRGTGLYEQYF
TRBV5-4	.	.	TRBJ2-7	TGTGCCAGCAGCTCGAAGGCAGGGAACCACGAGCAGTACTTC	CASSSKAGNHEQYF
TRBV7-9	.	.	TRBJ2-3	TGTGCCAGCAGCCCCGGACGGTCCGGGAGTAGCACAGATACGCAGTATTTT	CASSPGRSGSSTDTQYF
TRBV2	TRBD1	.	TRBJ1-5	TGTGCCAGCAGCCAAACCCCCGGGACAGGCAGCAATCAGCCCCAGCATTTT	CASSQTPGTGSNQPQHF
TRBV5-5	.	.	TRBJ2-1	TGTGCCAGCAGCTTCCTCATACAGTCACGCTCCTACAATGAGCAGTTCTTC	CASSFLIQSRSYNEQFF
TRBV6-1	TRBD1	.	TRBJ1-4	TGTGCCAGCAGTGAGAGGGCAGGGGGGTTGTTGGATGAAAAACTGTTTTTT	CASSERAGGLLDEKLFF
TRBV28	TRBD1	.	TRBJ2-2	TGTGCCAGCAGTTCATCCTCAGGGGGCGAAAACACCGGGGAGCTGTTTTTT	CASSSSSGGENTGELFF
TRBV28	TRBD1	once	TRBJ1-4	TGTGCCAGCAGCCCGGACAGGACCGAAAAACTGTTTTTT	CASSPDRTEKLFF
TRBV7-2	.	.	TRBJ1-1	TGTGCCAGCAGCTCGACAGCAGGGTTCACTGAAGCTTTCTTT	CASSSTAGFTEAFF
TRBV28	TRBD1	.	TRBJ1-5	TGTGCCAGCAGTCCCGGGACAGGGGTGAGCAATCAGCCCCAGCATTTT	CASSPGTGVSNQPQHF
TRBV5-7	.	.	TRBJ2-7	TGTGCCAGCAGCTTCCAGTCGGGGAGGAAGCCCGGCGAGCAGTACTTC	CASSFQSGRKPGEQYF
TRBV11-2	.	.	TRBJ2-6	TGTGCCAGCAGCTTAGAAGGGAGTGGGGCCAACGTCCTGACTTTC	CASSLEGSGANVLTF
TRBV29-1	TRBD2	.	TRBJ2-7	TGCAGCGTTGTAGCGGGGGCCTACGAGCAGTACTTC	CSVVAGAYEQYF
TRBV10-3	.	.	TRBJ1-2	TGTGCCAGTCAAGATGGGGGGGGCCGTCATGGCTACACCTTC	CASQDGGGRHGYTF
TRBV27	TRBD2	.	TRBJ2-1	TGTGCCAGCAGTTTAGCGGGAGGGCCAAATGAGCAGTTCTTC	CASSLAGGPNEQFF
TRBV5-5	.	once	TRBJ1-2	TGTGCCAGCACCCTGGTGGGGCAGGGAGGCTATGGCTACACCTTC	CASTLVGQGGYGYTF
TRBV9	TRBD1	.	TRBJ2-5	TGTGCCAGCAGCGTAGATGACAGGGGGCCGGAGACCCAGTACTTC	CASSVDDRGPETQYF
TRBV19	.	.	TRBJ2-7	TGTGCCAGTAGACTCGCTTACGAGCAGTACTTC	CASRLAYEQYF
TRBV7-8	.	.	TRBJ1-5	TGTGCCAGCAGCATCGAGCTTCAGCCCCAGCATTTT	CASSIELQPQHF
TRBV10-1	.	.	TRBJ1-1	TGCGCCAGCAGTCCCAACAGGGAAACTGAAGCTTTCTTT	CASSPNRETEAFF
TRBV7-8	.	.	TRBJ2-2	TGTGCCAGCAGCTTACTCTATGACACCGGGGAGCTGTTTTTT	CASSLLYDTGELFF
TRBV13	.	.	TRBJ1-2	TGTGCCAGCAGCTACGAGAACGGGGTCTATGGCTACACCTTC	CASSYENGVYGYTF
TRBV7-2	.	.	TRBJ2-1	TGTGCCAGCAGCTTAGCGCAGGCCGGACTAACGAGCTCCTACAATGAGCAGTTCTTC	CASSLAQAGLTSSYNEQFF
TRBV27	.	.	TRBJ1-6	TGTGCCAGCAGTACTACAGGGATTAATTCACCCCTCCACTTT	CASSTTGINSPLHF
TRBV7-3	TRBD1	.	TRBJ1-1	TGTGCCAGCAGCCCCGACAGGGTTCAGGGAGCTTTCTTT	CASSPDRVQGAFF
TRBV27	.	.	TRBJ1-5	TGTGCCAGCAGTTTAGTGGGAGGGCAGCCCCAGCATTTT	CASSLVGGQPQHF
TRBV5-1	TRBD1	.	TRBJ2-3	TGCGCCAGCAGCCAACAGGGGAAGAGCACAGATACGCAGTATTTT	CASSQQGKSTDTQYF
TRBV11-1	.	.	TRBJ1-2	TGTGCCAGCAGCTTAACTACAGCTCAGGGCTATGGCTACACCTTC	CASSLTTAQGYGYTF
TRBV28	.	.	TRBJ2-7	TGTGCCAGCAGTTTGACAAATAAGTACTTC	CASSLTNKYF
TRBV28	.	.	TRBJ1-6	TGTGCCAGCTACAGGTCCTATAATTCACCCCTCCACTTT	CASYRSYNSPLHF
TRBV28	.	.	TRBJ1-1	TGTGCCAGCAGTTTATTGACGGATCGGGGGGCTTTCTTT	CASSLLTDRGAFF
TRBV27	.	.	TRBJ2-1	TGTGCCAGCAGTGCCGCACAGGGTCTGTTTCAGTTCTTC	CASSAAQGLFQFF
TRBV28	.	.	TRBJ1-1	TGTGCCAGCAGTTCCGGGTCTTACACTGAAGCTTTCTTT	CASSSGSYTEAFF
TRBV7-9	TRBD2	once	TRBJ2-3	TGTGCCAGCAGCTTCCCCCTTAGCGGGAAGAGCACAGATACGCAGTATTTT	CASSFPLSGKSTDTQYF
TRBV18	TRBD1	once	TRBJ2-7	TGTGCCAGCTCACCACCCAACAGGGGTGCCCCCTACGAGCAGTACTTC	CASSPPNRGAPYEQYF
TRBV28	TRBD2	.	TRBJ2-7	TGTGCCAGCAGGGGACTAGCGGGAACCTACGAGCAGTACTTC	CASRGLAGTYEQYF
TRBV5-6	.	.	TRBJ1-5	TGTGCCAGCAGCTTCGGGGCAGGGGCCCCGAGTTGGCCCCAGCATTTT	CASSFGAGAPSWPQHF
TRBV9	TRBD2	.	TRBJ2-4	TGTGCCAGCAGCGGATTTACGGGACTAGCGGGAGGGGAAAACATTCAGTACTTC	CASSGFTGLAGGENIQYF
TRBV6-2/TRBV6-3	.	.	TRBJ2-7	TGTGCCAGCAGTTACCCCCTAGGATCAACCGAGCAGTACTTC	CASSYPLGSTEQYF
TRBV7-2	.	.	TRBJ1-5	TGTGCCAGCAGCGAGAGGAGGGGTCAGCCCCAGCATTTT	CASSERRGQPQHF
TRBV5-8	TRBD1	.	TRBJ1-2	TGTGCCAGCAGCTTGGCCAGGGGGACGGGTGGCTACACCTTC	CASSLARGTGGYTF
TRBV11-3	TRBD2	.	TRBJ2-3	TGTGCCAGCAGCCTCGGGACTAGCGGGAGTTGGGGTACGCAGTATTTT	CASSLGTSGSWGTQYF
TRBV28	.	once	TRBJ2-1	TGTGCCAGCAGTTTTAAAGTGGGAGTGGTAAGGGAGCAGTTCTTC	CASSFKVGVVREQFF
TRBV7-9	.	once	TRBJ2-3	TGTGCCAGCAGCTTGACTGGATCGACAGATACGCAGTATTTT	CASSLTGSTDTQYF
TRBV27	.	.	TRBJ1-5	TGTGCCAGCAGTTTAGGAGGTAGGGGGAGGGCAAATCAGCCCCAGCATTTT	CASSLGGRGRANQPQHF
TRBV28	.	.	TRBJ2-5	TGTGCCAGCAGTTTAAGCCCCGGACTCCAAGAGACCCAGTACTTC	CASSLSPGLQETQYF
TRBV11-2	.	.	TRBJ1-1	TGTGCCAGCAGCCCCGTGAGGGGGAAGGACACTGAAGCTTTCTTT	CASSPVRGKDTEAFF
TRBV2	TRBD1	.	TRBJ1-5	TGTGCCAGCAGTGCCCAGGGGGCGCGAGACAATCAGCCCCAGCATTTT	CASSAQGARDNQPQHF
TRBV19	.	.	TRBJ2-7	TGTGCCAGTAGTATGGCCCCATCTTACGAGCAGTACTTC	CASSMAPSYEQYF
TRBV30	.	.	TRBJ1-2	TGTGCCTGGAGTGTTGGGCCCTATGGCTACACCTTC	CAWSVGPYGYTF
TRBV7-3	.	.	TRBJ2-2	TGTGCCAGCAGCTTAGGGCGGGGAAACACCGGGGAGCTGTTTTTT	CASSLGRGNTGELFF
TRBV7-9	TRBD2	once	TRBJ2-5	TGTGCCAGCAGCTTAGCGGCGACTAGCGGGAAAAGGATAGAGACCCAGTACTTC	CASSLAATSGKRIETQYF
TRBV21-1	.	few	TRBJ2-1	TGTGCCAGCAGTGCTATAGCGGGGCCAATCTCCTACAATGAGCAGTTCTTC	CASSAIAGPISYNEQFF